Following are 13 T cell receptor beta chains from one sample sequenced in a study of T cell repertoires in cytomegalovirus infection. TCRdb re-called the reads through MiXCR, storing one row per CDR3 protein. Here the sample spans hundreds of thousands of distinct CDR3 sequences, roughly 30% being singletons. Their antigens are not known. Sequences were derived from cultured PBMCs, sampled from culture after CMV antigen stimulation. All receptors come from a human donor in good health (CMV status not recorded). Some clones in this sample may be carry-over from other donors' samples.

V is TRBV12-3 or TRBV12-4 and J is TRBJ2-1; 9 bases agree with TRBD2. The CDR3 loop spans 16 amino acids. The J segment lost 1 base and the V segment lost 5 bases, leaving 6 bases of the junction unmatched. CDR3 nucleotides: TGTGCCAGCAGTATGGGGACTAGCTGGTCCTACAATGAGCAGTTCTTC. Its protein product is CASSMGTSWSYNEQFF.

The J gene is TRBJ2-7, the V gene TRBV5-1; D not certain. The V end was cut by 4 bases, the J end by 7 bases, with 21 bases between. This CDR3 is 15 amino acids long. Germline CDR1 reads SGHRS; CDR2 reads YFSETQ. Here the CDR3 reads CASSDRADGALEQYF. CDR3 DNA sequence: TGCGCCAGCAGCGACCGGGCGGACGGCGCGCTGGAGCAGTACTTC.

This clonotype was observed a few times. The V and J genes are TRBV4-2 and TRBJ2-1; no definite D call. The V and J ends lost 0 bases and 0 bases respectively, with 12 bases between them. The CDR3 is 17 amino acids. Germline V lookup: CDR1 LGHNA, CDR2 YNFKEQ. CDR3 coding DNA: TGTGCCAGCAGCCAAGAAGTACGTGGGGACTCCTACAATGAGCAGTTCTTC. Residues: CASSQEVRGDSYNEQFF.

This clonotype was observed a handful of times. The V call is TRBV6-1, the J call TRBJ2-7; TRBD2 matches 7 bases. The CDR3 has 14 amino acids. Germline V lookup: CDR1 MNHNS, CDR2 SASEGT. After removal of 0 bases from V and 6 bases from J, the junction contained 5 bases not matched to a gene. DNA of the CDR3: TGTGCCAGCAGTGAAGCTGAACTAGCGACCGAGCAGTACTTC. Translated: CASSEAELATEQYF.

The rearrangement links TRBV5-1 to TRBJ2-1; 7 bases line up with TRBD2. Germline-derived CDR1 and CDR2 are SGHRS and YFSETQ. The trim removed 7 bases at V and 0 bases at J, leaving 7 bases unmatched. The CDR3 contains 15 residues. CDR3 loop: CASVGSGGSYNEQFF. CDR3 in DNA: TGCGCCAGCGTGGGATCGGGGGGCTCCTACAATGAGCAGTTCTTC.

Many counts were recorded for this clonotype. The V and J genes are TRBV7-2 and TRBJ2-5; possibly TRBD1 or TRBD2 for D (6 bases each). The CDR3 runs to 13 residues. V lost 5 bases to trimming and J lost 5 bases, with 12 bases between them. From germline, CDR1 is SGHTA and CDR2 FQGNSA. The DNA for the CDR3 is TGTGCCAGCAGCCCGGAAGGGGGGGAGACCCAGTACTTC. It specifies CASSPEGGETQYF.

The rearrangement links TRBV12-3 or TRBV12-4 to TRBJ2-3; TRBD2 agrees at 8 bases. The CDR3 length is 14 residues. The J segment lost 10 bases and the V segment lost 6 bases, leaving 12 bases of the junction unmatched. For the CDR3, the DNA is TGTGCCAGCAGAATTAGCGGGGTAGCCAGTGCGCAGTATTTT. Protein sequence: CASRISGVASAQYF.

V gene TRBV28 combines with J gene TRBJ1-4, with no clear D. V was clipped by 4 bases and J by 3 bases, with 15 bases between them. CDR1 is MDHEN and CDR2 is SYDVKM in the germline V gene. The CDR3 length is 16 residues. CDR3 nucleotides: TGTGCCAGCAGTTACCCAACGGGAAAGTCTAATGAAAAACTGTTTTTT. Translation gives CASSYPTGKSNEKLFF.

V is TRBV11-1 and J is TRBJ2-3; D may match TRBD1 or TRBD2 (5 bases each). Trimming pared 1 base from V and 2 bases from J, leaving 16 bases between. The CDR3 length is 17 residues. The germline V gene has CDR1 SGHAT and CDR2 FQDESV (reference sequence). CDR3 sequence (DNA): TGTGCCAGCAGCTTAGAACCCCACGGGGCTCCCACAGATACGCAGTATTTT. Amino acid sequence: CASSLEPHGAPTDTQYF.

This clonotype was detected only a few times. This chain joins TRBV4-3 and TRBJ1-1; D perhaps matches TRBD1 (5 bases). This CDR3 is 16 amino acids long. Germline lookup yields CDR1 LGHNA and CDR2 YSLEER. V lost 0 bases and J lost 0, with 11 bases in between. The CDR3 loop reads CASSQDEGTVNTEAFF. For the CDR3, the DNA is TGCGCCAGCAGCCAAGATGAGGGGACGGTGAACACTGAAGCTTTCTTT.

The CDR3 coding sequence is TGTGCCAGCAGCCAACAGACAGGGGTCTCTGGGGCCAACGTCCTGACTTTC. Amino acid sequence: CASSQQTGVSGANVLTF. V gene TRBV4-2 combines with J gene TRBJ2-6; 8 nucleotides align to TRBD1. Unmatched junction bases numbered 3, after V lost 2 bases and J lost 0 bases. The CDR3 has 17 amino acids. CDR1 is LGHNA, CDR2 YNFKEQ, per germline.

This chain uses TRBV5-1 with TRBJ2-6, with 11 bases lining up with TRBD1. Germline CDR1 reads SGHRS; CDR2 reads YFSETQ. Unmatched junction bases numbered 12, after V lost 1 base and J lost 0 bases. The CDR3 runs to 21 residues. CDR3 sequence reads: CASSLRRDRGSQSSGANVLTF. DNA for the CDR3: TGCGCCAGCAGCTTGCGTCGGGACAGGGGGTCCCAGAGCTCTGGGGCCAACGTCCTGACTTTC.

This clonotype was picked up a small number of times. The chain links TRBV12-3 or TRBV12-4 to TRBJ2-1; tentative D call: TRBD1 (6 bases). The CDR3 is 15 amino acids. Trimming shortened V by 7 bases and J by 4 bases, and 17 bases separated the two germline ends. In nucleotides, the CDR3 is TGTGCCAGCACCCAGGGGCAGAATCCTTACAATGAGCAGTTCTTC. Its protein is CASTQGQNPYNEQFF.